This T cell receptor beta chain is from a study of T cells in Graves' hyperthyroidism and ophthalmopathy. Study outcomes and limitations: Model predictions of ophthalmopathy came a median approximately seven months before onset. Ophthalmopathy cases were set apart from stable hyperthyroidism by a 13 V-J model.

This clonotype has ten or more counts. The antigen is undetermined. TCR beta CDR3 sequences were amplified from RNA transcripts. The primer set for the first-round RT-PCR of the TCR CDR3 was HTBI. Via MiXCR, TCRdb re-called the multiplex PCR reads, giving one row per CDR3 protein. Among 360,000 or so distinct CDR3 sequences listed, over 15% were seen once. This CDR3 has 12 amino acids. Looked up from germline, CDR1 is PRHDT and CDR2 is FYEKMQ (reference sequence). Trimming shortened V by 2 bases and J by 4 bases, and 5 bases separated the two germline ends. Approximately 9.3 ml of fresh peripheral blood supplied the PBMCs.

Material: blood. The receptor was isolated from a woman aged 40-49 years with Graves' ophthalmopathy. This chain links TRBV13 with TRBJ1-2; D not certain. CDR3 DNA sequence: TGTGCCAGCAGCTTACCGGGCTATGGCTACACCTTC. This encodes CASSLPGYGYTF.